The 30 T cell receptor beta chains presented below share a single source sample, sequenced in a study of shared clonotypes between healthy human individuals (dated by TCRdb to about 2020). Library preparation used the immunoSEQ multiplex PCR assay. TCRdb re-hosts the immuneACCESS table, in-frame sequences only. Its copies lack some clones; in the studies checked, an unresolved V gene accounts for under half of them, and the cause for the rest is not known. For this sample the table gives some 2 million clones, of which 85% to 95% were detected only once. Together, the top ten hold 0.13% of the sample. Sequencing was done on a sample of naive CD4+ T cells sorted from blood. In the paper's terms, the cell subset or site label means: CD45RA+ positively selected. The origin of the receptors is a young man in good health.

V gene TRBV5-4 combines with J gene TRBJ2-5; 8 bases match TRBD2. With 2 bases clipped from V and 4 bases from J, the junction kept 4 bases outside the gene matches. The germline gives CDR1 SGHNT, CDR2 YYREEE (reference sequence). CDR3 length equals 14 residues. The CDR3 nucleotides are TGTGCCAGCAGCTTACTAGCGGTGGGAGAGACCCAGTACTTC. Translation gives CASSLLAVGETQYF.

This clone came up once. This sequence joins TRBV7-2 and TRBJ2-7, with 11 bases that match TRBD2. Trimming removed 0 bases from V and 3 bases from J; junction bases left unmatched: 7. Germline CDR1 SGHTA, CDR2 FQGNSA. CDR3 size: 17 residues. CDR3 amino acids: CASSLALTSGSVYEQYF. CDR3 DNA: TGTGCCAGCAGCTTAGCGTTAACTAGCGGGAGCGTCTACGAGCAGTACTTC.

The V gene is TRBV5-1, the J gene TRBJ1-1, with 8 bases fitting TRBD1. The V gene's germline CDR1 is SGHRS and CDR2 YFSETQ. V was clipped by 7 bases and J by 0 bases; unmatched bases: 11. This CDR3 is 16 amino acids long. In DNA, the CDR3 is TGCGCCAGCGGCGGGAGGCAGGGGGCCTTGAACACTGAAGCTTTCTTT. It yields the protein CASGGRQGALNTEAFF.

The chain is built from TRBV9 and TRBJ2-3; 14 bases agree with TRBD2. V lost 0 bases and J lost 1; bases outside the gene matches: 4. The CDR3 runs to 18 residues. CDR1 is SGDLS, CDR2 YYNGEE, per germline. The CDR3 here is CASSVAPGLAGGTDTQYF. In DNA, the CDR3 is TGTGCCAGCAGCGTAGCTCCGGGACTAGCGGGAGGCACAGATACGCAGTATTTT.

The V gene is TRBV2, the J gene TRBJ1-1, with a weak D call TRBD1 (6 bases). V lost 7 bases to trimming and J lost 10 bases, with 16 bases between them. Germline CDR1 and CDR2: SNHLY and FYNNEI. This CDR3 is 12 amino acids long. CDR3 loop: CASTIQGPTAFF. CDR3 bases: TGTGCCAGCACCATTCAGGGGCCCACAGCTTTCTTT.

In regard to this clone: Other DNA variants within this sample encode the same CDR3. The rearrangement uses TRBV6-5 and TRBJ1-2, with D possibly matching TRBD1 (5 bases). The CDR3 loop spans 14 amino acids. V lost 0 bases, J lost 4 bases, and 9 bases lay in between. Germline V gives CDR1 MNHEY, CDR2 SVGAGI. The CDR3 DNA is TGTGCCAGCAGTTACTCCAGGGAGGGCTATGGCTACACCTTC. Translating it yields CASSYSREGYGYTF.

The chain uses TRBV6-5 and TRBJ1-1; 8 nucleotides agree with TRBD1. Losses at the gene ends were 6 bases for V and 0 bases for J; bases not matched to a gene: 3. Per the germline V gene, CDR1 is MNHEY and CDR2 is SVGAGI. The length of the CDR3 is 14 residues. Written as DNA, the CDR3 is TGTGCCAGCAGGGTGGGACAGGTGAACACTGAAGCTTTCTTT. Its protein is CASRVGQVNTEAFF.

The chain joins TRBV28 to TRBJ1-2; 7 positions match TRBD1. Germline V gives CDR1 MDHEN, CDR2 SYDVKM. J lost 4 bases, V lost 7 bases, and 6 bases had no gene match. The CDR3 totals 13 residues. DNA for the CDR3: TGTGCCAGCACTACGGGACAGATCTATGGCTACACCTTC. Its protein product is CASTTGQIYGYTF.

The chain joins TRBV19 to TRBJ2-5; 7 bases are shared with TRBD1. The germline CDR1 and CDR2 sequences are LNHDA and SQIVND (reference sequence). Losses at the gene ends were 3 bases for V and 2 bases for J; bases not matched to a gene: 6. The CDR3 contains 15 residues. CDR3 sequence: CASSIRDSIQETQYF. CDR3 DNA sequence: TGTGCCAGTAGTATTAGGGACAGCATACAAGAGACCCAGTACTTC.

The CDR3 reads CASISLAGGNGELFF. In nucleotides, the CDR3 is TGTGCCAGCATTTCCCTAGCGGGAGGCAACGGGGAGCTGTTTTTT. The chain uses TRBV6-5 and TRBJ2-2, with TRBD2 identical over 11 bases. The CDR3 is 15 amino acids. V lost 7 bases to trimming and J lost 7 bases; unmatched junction nucleotides: 8. Germline CDR1 reads MNHEY; CDR2 reads SVGAGI.

The chain has TRBV19 and TRBJ2-6; no reliable D call. The CDR3 covers 16 residues. Germline CDR1 is LNHDA and CDR2 is SQIVND (reference sequence). V gave up 4 bases and J gave up 0 bases, with 10 bases separating them. Here the CDR3 reads CASSTPFSSGANVLTF. The DNA for the CDR3 is TGTGCCAGTAGTACCCCCTTCTCCTCTGGGGCCAACGTCCTGACTTTC.

The chain employs TRBV7-9 and TRBJ1-1, with D perhaps matching TRBD1 (5 bases). The ends were cut back, 5 bases at V and 2 bases at J, with 15 bases in the middle. The CDR3 is 15 residues long. Germline values: CDR1 SEHNR, CDR2 FQNEAQ (reference sequence). The CDR3 region is CASSKSGTGNTEAFF. CDR3 bases: TGTGCCAGCAGCAAGAGTGGGACGGGAAACACTGAAGCTTTCTTT.

The chain carries TRBV7-2 and TRBJ2-7; 7 positions match TRBD1. This CDR3 contains 13 residues. Germline assignment: CDR1 SGHTA and CDR2 FQGNSA. V gave up 1 base and J gave up 12 bases; unmatched junction bases: 9. The CDR3 nucleotides are TGTGCCAGCAGCTTAGATGTGACAGGGCAGCCGTACTTC. Protein: CASSLDVTGQPYF.

CDR3: CASSPPRDNYEQYF. DNA for the CDR3: TGTGCCAGCTCACCCCCACGGGACAACTACGAGCAGTACTTC. The J gene is TRBJ2-7, the V gene TRBV18; tentative D call: TRBD1 (6 bases). This CDR3 comprises 14 residues. Trimming took 3 bases from V and 3 from J, leaving 12 bases between them. Germline CDR1 and CDR2: KGHSH and LQKENI.

The chain employs TRBV11-2 and TRBJ2-3; no reliable D call. CDR1 is SGHAT and CDR2 is FQNNGV in the germline V gene. This CDR3 contains 15 residues. V lost 0 bases and J 0 bases, leaving 7 bases between the germline ends. Here the CDR3 DNA reads TGTGCCAGCAGCTTAGATCGTGGCAGCACAGATACGCAGTATTTT. This encodes CASSLDRGSTDTQYF.

The chain uses TRBV7-9 and TRBJ1-2; D not certain. This CDR3 is 13 amino acids long. The germline V gene encodes CDR1 SEHNR and CDR2 FQNEAQ (reference sequence). The V gene lost 1 base and the J gene lost 6 bases, with 9 bases spanning the gap. CDR3 nucleotides: TGTGCCAGCAGCTTAGATGGTTACGATGGCTACACCTTC. Translated: CASSLDGYDGYTF.

This clone came up a few times. The same CDR3 is also encoded by other DNA sequences in this sample. The chain recombines TRBV18 with TRBJ2-3, with a weak D call TRBD1 (5 bases). V lost 3 bases to trimming and J lost 2 bases, with 6 bases between them. This CDR3 is 13 amino acids long. Germline CDR1 is KGHSH and CDR2 is LQKENI. Here the CDR3 DNA reads TGTGCCAGCTCACCCAGGGACACAGATACGCAGTATTTT. Protein: CASSPRDTDTQYF.

The rearrangement links TRBV27 to TRBJ2-7, with unresolved D. Germline V CDR1 and CDR2: MNHEY, SMNVEV (reference sequence). The length of the CDR3 is 13 residues. V lost 10 bases to trimming and J lost 2 bases, with 15 bases between them. CDR3 DNA sequence: TGTGCCACGGCTAGGGAAGCCCCCTACGAGCAGTACTTC. It specifies CATAREAPYEQYF.

The chain joins TRBV27 to TRBJ2-2; D not certain. The CDR3 is 14 residues long. Germline CDR1 MNHEY, CDR2 SMNVEV (reference sequence). V lost 7 bases and J lost 0, with 9 bases in between. CDR3: CASTLAPNTGELFF. The CDR3 DNA sequence: TGTGCCAGCACACTCGCCCCGAACACCGGGGAGCTGTTTTTT.

This clone was counted a single time. This chain joins TRBV30 and TRBJ2-5; TRBD1 agrees at 8 bases. V was clipped by 8 bases and J by 5 bases; unmatched bases: 7. In germline, CDR1 is GTSNPN, CDR2 SVGIG (reference sequence). CDR3 length: 12 amino acids. CDR3 sequence (DNA): TGTGCCGGGCGTCAGGGGGCCGAGACCCAGTACTTC. Its protein is CAGRQGAETQYF.

The chain carries TRBV5-6 and TRBJ1-1; D gene uncertain. V was shortened by 0 bases and J by 0 bases, with 6 bases between the two germline ends. The germline V gene has CDR1 SGHDT and CDR2 YYEEEE. The CDR3 runs to 14 residues. The CDR3 loop is CASSLGPMNTEAFF. The CDR3 bases are TGTGCCAGCAGCTTGGGTCCTATGAACACTGAAGCTTTCTTT.

This clone was recorded only once. The same CDR3 is also encoded by other DNA sequences in this sample. The chain combines TRBV5-1 with TRBJ1-1; 9 bases are shared with TRBD1. V was clipped by 4 bases and J by 1 base; unmatched bases: 2. The germline gives CDR1 SGHRS, CDR2 YFSETQ. This CDR3 has 14 amino acids. DNA for the CDR3: TGCGCCAGCAGCGTACAGGGGGCGAACACTGAAGCTTTCTTT. Residues: CASSVQGANTEAFF.

Comment on this clone: The sample carries other DNA sequences with the same CDR3. J is TRBJ2-5 and V is TRBV10-3, with D unresolved. Trimming left V 0 bases short and J 2 bases short, with 4 bases between. The CDR3 loop spans 13 amino acids. Germline V CDR1 and CDR2: ENHRY, SYGVKD. The CDR3 DNA reads as TGTGCCATCAGTGAGTCTAATCAAGAGACCCAGTACTTC. Encoded protein: CAISESNQETQYF.

In its sample, this clone was seen a few times. This chain connects TRBV6-6 to TRBJ1-5; D is possibly TRBD1 (5 bases). V lost 6 bases, J lost 4 bases, and 13 bases lay in between. This CDR3 has 14 residues. CDR1 MNHNY and CDR2 SVGAGI come from the germline V gene (reference sequence). DNA for the CDR3: TGTGCCAGCAGGGGGGACGGAATAAATCAGCCCCAGCATTTT. Translating gives CASRGDGINQPQHF.

J is TRBJ1-5 and V is TRBV4-1, with D maybe TRBD1 (6 bases). The ends were cut back, 0 bases at V and 0 bases at J, with 15 bases in the middle. The CDR3 sequence is 18 residues long. CDR1 is MGHRA and CDR2 is YSYEKL in the germline V gene. The CDR3 region is CASSQDGAGAHSNQPQHF. The DNA of the CDR3 is TGCGCCAGCAGCCAAGATGGTGCAGGGGCCCATAGCAATCAGCCCCAGCATTTT.

The chain recombines TRBV27 with TRBJ1-4; a possible D gene is TRBD1 (5 bases). V was trimmed by 10 bases and J by 7 bases, leaving 19 bases between them. This CDR3 region has 14 residues. Germline loops: CDR1 MNHEY, CDR2 SMNVEV (reference sequence). The CDR3 DNA is TGTGCCACGCCTTTCGGACATGCAATTGAAAAACTGTTTTTT. Protein product: CATPFGHAIEKLFF.

This CDR3 is CASSLVQTFGQFF. The CDR3 coding sequence is TGTGCCAGCAGTTTAGTACAGACGTTTGGGCAGTTCTTC. The chain has TRBV28 and TRBJ2-1; no clear D. The CDR3 loop spans 13 amino acids. Germline V lookup: CDR1 MDHEN, CDR2 SYDVKM. Trimming removed 2 bases from V and 12 bases from J, with 14 bases in between.

The CDR3 here is CASLARAHEQYF. The CDR3 nucleotides read TGTGCCAGCCTTGCCAGGGCGCACGAGCAGTACTTC. The rearrangement uses TRBV10-3 and TRBJ2-7; weak D call: TRBD1 (5 bases). The CDR3 has 12 residues. Trimming shortened V by 10 bases and J by 5 bases, and 15 bases separated the two germline ends. Germline assignment: CDR1 ENHRY and CDR2 SYGVKD.

The V gene is TRBV2, the J gene TRBJ2-7; maybe TRBD2 (6 bases). Trimming took 8 bases from V and 7 from J, leaving 24 bases between them. The germline V gene has CDR1 SNHLY and CDR2 FYNNEI. This CDR3 region has 15 residues. DNA of the CDR3: TGTGCCAGCGCCATCGAATCGGGGGTTCGGGTTGAGCAGTACTTC. It translates to CASAIESGVRVEQYF.

This clone was found once. The chain employs TRBV30 and TRBJ2-5; 7 bases fit TRBD2. The length of the CDR3 is 15 residues. CDR1 GTSNPN and CDR2 SVGIG come from the germline V gene (reference sequence). The junction had 8 bases not matched to a gene; V was cut back by 0 bases and J by 4 bases. The CDR3 is CAWSVNGRGGETQYF. CDR3 sequence (DNA): TGTGCCTGGAGTGTAAATGGTCGCGGGGGAGAGACCCAGTACTTC.